The T cell receptor beta chain under discussion was sequenced for a study of OX40 agonist ivuxolimab in advanced cancers. TCRdb keeps only in-frame clones here, not all; method: immunoSEQ multiplex PCR. This table has about 40,000 clones, approximately 82% appearing once. This CDR3 has 12 residues. Trimming shortened V by 5 bases and J by 7 bases, and 11 bases separated the two germline ends. CDR1 is GTSNPN and CDR2 is SVGIG in the germline V gene (reference sequence). The material was CD4+ or CD8+ T cells sorted from blood, obtained in a trial of the OX40 agonist ivuxolimab. The receptor's source is an adult with an advanced solid tumor such as melanoma, head and neck, liver or kidney cancer. The J gene is TRBJ2-2, the V gene TRBV30; D not certain. CDR3 nucleotide sequence: TGTGCCTGGGCAAAGAGCATCGGGGAGCTGTTTTTT. Amino acid sequence: CAWAKSIGELFF.